This entry features one T cell receptor (beta chain) sequence. The sample is drawn from a study of blood T cell repertoires in COVID-19. Study information: COVID-19 samples collected from the United States, Italy and Spain covered acute and convalescent phases.

This CDR3 has 17 residues. J was trimmed by 1 base and V by 2 bases; bases with no gene match: 3. Germline V gives CDR1 LNHDA, CDR2 SQIVND (reference sequence). TCRdb's table, derived via immunoSEQ multiplex PCR, lists solely in-frame clones and lacks some. This table has some 320,000 clones, nearly 90% appearing once. This TCR came from a woman aged 45-65 years who had been exposed to COVID-19. The sequencing sample was made of PBMCs or T cells enriched from blood (not recorded which). This chain joins TRBV19 and TRBJ2-3, with 13 positions matching TRBD2. CDR3: CASSIPGLAGGTDTQYF. In nucleotides, the CDR3 is TGTGCCAGTAGTATACCCGGACTAGCGGGGGGCACAGATACGCAGTATTTT.